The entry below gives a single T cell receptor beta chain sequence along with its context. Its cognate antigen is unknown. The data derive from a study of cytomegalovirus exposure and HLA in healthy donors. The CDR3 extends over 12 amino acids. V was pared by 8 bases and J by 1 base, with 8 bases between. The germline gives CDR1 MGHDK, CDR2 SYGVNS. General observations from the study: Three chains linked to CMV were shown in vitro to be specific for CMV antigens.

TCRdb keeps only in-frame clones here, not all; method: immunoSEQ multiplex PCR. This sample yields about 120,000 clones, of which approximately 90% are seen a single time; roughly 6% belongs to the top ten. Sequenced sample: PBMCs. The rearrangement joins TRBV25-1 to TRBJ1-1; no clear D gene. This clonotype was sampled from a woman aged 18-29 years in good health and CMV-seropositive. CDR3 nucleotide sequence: TGTGCCAGCTCCAGTTCGAACACTGAAGCTTTCTTT. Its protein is CASSSSNTEAFF.